The rows below give T cell receptor beta chains drawn from one sample of a study of blood T cells in healthy people across ages. TCRdb fed the 5' RACE reads into MiXCR, producing one record per CDR3 protein. The sample carries roughly 2 million distinct CDR3 sequences, about 49% recorded once. Sequenced: blood. These receptors were collected from a woman in her thirties or forties in good health. CDR3s include the opening cysteine and the closing phenylalanine or tryptophan. D genes are given only for firm matches. Not every row has a clone size; where given, it reads once, few, many or a size class.

d_call	cdr3_length	v_call	j_call	clone_size	cdr3_nt	cdr3_aa
TRBD1	14	TRBV6-5	TRBJ1-6	NA	TGTGCCAGCAGATCCACAGGGGGCCATTCACCCCTCCACTTT	CASRSTGGHSPLHF
NA	15	TRBV3-1	TRBJ2-7	few	TGTGCCAGCAGCCAAGTAGCCGGGGCCCCCTACGAGCAGTACTTC	CASSQVAGAPYEQYF
TRBD2	14	TRBV29-1	TRBJ2-2	NA	TGCAGCGTCGAAGTAGCGGGGGGAATCGGGGAGCTGTTTTTT	CSVEVAGGIGELFF
TRBD1	16	TRBV20-1	TRBJ1-6	NA	TGCAGTGCTAGAATACAGGGGGAGTCCTATAATTCACCCCTCCACTTT	CSARIQGESYNSPLHF
TRBD1	14	TRBV10-3	TRBJ2-7	NA	TGTGCCATCAGAGACAGGGTGGGGGCCTACGAGCAGTACTTC	CAIRDRVGAYEQYF
NA	13	TRBV27	TRBJ2-5	NA	TGTGCCAGCAGGACCGGGCCCTTGGAGACCCAGTACTTC	CASRTGPLETQYF
TRBD1	17	TRBV5-6	TRBJ2-4	few	TGTGCCAGCAGCTCGTACAGCACAGGGGCGAGGGGGCGAGAGCAGTACTTC	CASSSYSTGARGREQYF
TRBD1	17	TRBV6-1	TRBJ2-6	few	TGTGCCAGCAGTCGAACTTTCAGGGGGCTTGGGGCCAACGTCCTGACTTTC	CASSRTFRGLGANVLTF
NA	14	TRBV27	TRBJ2-5	once	TGTGCCAGCAGCCTACGCCCCCAGGTAACGGACCAGTACTTC	CASSLRPQVTDQYF
TRBD1	17	TRBV27	TRBJ2-3	NA	TGTGCCAGCAGTCCCCTCAGAGGGGGCCCAAACACAGATACGCAGTATTTT	CASSPLRGGPNTDTQYF
NA	13	TRBV7-2	TRBJ2-1	NA	TGTGCCAGCAGCTTAGACGGACAGAATGAGCAGTTCTTC	CASSLDGQNEQFF
NA	15	TRBV27	TRBJ1-1	NA	TGTGCCAGCAGCCCCCCGGGGGCGGCAGTCACTGAAGCTTTCTTT	CASSPPGAAVTEAFF
NA	17	TRBV6-5	TRBJ2-1	NA	TGTGCCAGCAGTTACTCGGGGGAGGGGGGGCACGTGAATGAGCAGTTCTTC	CASSYSGEGGHVNEQFF
NA	12	TRBV29-1	TRBJ2-4	few	TGCAGCGTCGGGGCAGGGCCTGGGGAGCAGTACTTC	CSVGAGPGEQYF
TRBD2	14	TRBV27	TRBJ2-1	few	TGTGCCAGCAGTTTATCGGGACTAGGGAATGAGCAGTTCTTC	CASSLSGLGNEQFF
NA	12	TRBV29-1	TRBJ1-2	NA	TGCAGCGTTGAAGGGGAAGCTGATGGCTACACCTTC	CSVEGEADGYTF
TRBD1	11	TRBV6-5	TRBJ1-2	NA	TGTGCCAGTGGGACAGGGAGAGGCTACACCTTC	CASGTGRGYTF
TRBD1	15	TRBV7-2	TRBJ2-7	once	TGTGCCAGCAGCTTAGGGGACAGGGTCGCCTACGAGCAGTACTTC	CASSLGDRVAYEQYF
NA	16	TRBV4-2	TRBJ2-3	few	TGTGCCAGCAGCCAAACCTTCGGACTTCGCACAGATACGCAGTATTTT	CASSQTFGLRTDTQYF
TRBD1	15	TRBV14	TRBJ1-2	NA	TGTGCCAGCAGCCAATCCCAACAGGGGAGCTATGGCTACACCTTC	CASSQSQQGSYGYTF
TRBD2	13	TRBV7-2	TRBJ2-1	few	TGTGCCAGCAGCACCACTAGCGGGAGGCAACAGTTCTTC	CASSTTSGRQQFF
TRBD1	14	TRBV3-1	TRBJ1-2	NA	TGTGCCAGCAGCCGCGGGACAGAGCCCGTTGGCTACACCTTC	CASSRGTEPVGYTF
NA	18	TRBV18	TRBJ2-3	NA	TGTGCCAGCTCATCTACTCCGGGAGCAAGTTATAGCACAGATACGCAGTATTTT	CASSSTPGASYSTDTQYF
NA	16	TRBV3-1	TRBJ2-5	NA	TGTGCCAGCAGCCACCGCGGACTGAGGTTGGGAGAGACCCAGTACTTC	CASSHRGLRLGETQYF
NA	11	TRBV20-1	TRBJ2-1	few	TGCAGTGCCAATGATGGGGCAGAGCAGTTCTTC	CSANDGAEQFF
NA	11	TRBV20-1	TRBJ2-3	few	TGCAGCGGGTTAGGCACAGATACGCAGTATTTT	CSGLGTDTQYF
TRBD1	14	TRBV20-1	TRBJ1-4	NA	TGCAGTGCTAGGGGTGCGCAGGGGGCTGAAAAACTGTTTTTT	CSARGAQGAEKLFF
NA	10	TRBV20-1	TRBJ1-2	NA	TGCAGTGCTATCCACTATGGCTACACCTTC	CSAIHYGYTF
NA	16	TRBV6-1	TRBJ2-3	few	TGTGCCAGCAGAGGGCCGGGGGCTGGGGAAACAGATACGCAGTATTTT	CASRGPGAGETDTQYF
NA	14	TRBV20-1	TRBJ1-2	NA	TGCAGTGCTAGAGAACCCGGACGGCTCTATGGCTACACCTTC	CSAREPGRLYGYTF
NA	15	TRBV12-3/TRBV12-4	TRBJ2-1	NA	TGTGCCAGCAGTACTAGCGAGGGGGGGCACAATGAGCAGTTCTTC	CASSTSEGGHNEQFF